This is a list of T cell receptor beta chains from one sample in a study of blood T cell repertoires in COVID-19. Assay: immunoSEQ multiplex PCR; the TCRdb copy retains only in-frame clones and omits some. The sample includes 120,000 to 150,000 clones, 70% to 90% of them seen just once. The specimen sequenced was PBMCs or T cells enriched from blood (not recorded which). These receptors were taken from a woman in her 50s with acute COVID-19. Each CDR3 is given with its conserved first and last residue. D genes are given only for firm matches. Rows may omit the clone size; those that give it use once, few, many or a size class.

>TRBJ1-1|.|.|TRBV19
TGTGCCAGTAGTGTTAAGGGAGACACTGAAGCTTTCTTT
CASSVKGDTEAFF
>TRBJ2-2|few|TRBD2|TRBV7-2
TGTGCCAGCAGCTTAACTAGCGGGGGCACCGGGGAGCTGTTTTTT
CASSLTSGGTGELFF
>TRBJ2-5|.|TRBD2|TRBV5-1
TGCGCCAGCCACCCTGGGGTAGCGGGGACTCAAGAGACCCAGTACTTC
CASHPGVAGTQETQYF
>TRBJ2-7|.|TRBD2|TRBV5-4
TGTGCCAGCAGCTTCCTGGGACTAGCGGGTGACCCCTACGAGCAGTACTTC
CASSFLGLAGDPYEQYF
>TRBJ1-2|.|TRBD1|TRBV5-1
TGCGCCAGCAGCCCGGAGACCAGTCCGGGACAGCACTATGGCTACACCTTC
CASSPETSPGQHYGYTF
>TRBJ2-1|.|.|TRBV29-1
TGCAGCGTTTATCCCGGGGTTAGTAATGAGCAGTTCTTC
CSVYPGVSNEQFF
>TRBJ2-1|.|TRBD1|TRBV6-2/TRBV6-3
TGTGCCAGCAGTTACGGCGGGACAGGGGGCATTAATGAGCAGTTCTTC
CASSYGGTGGINEQFF
>TRBJ2-7|once|TRBD1|TRBV27
TGTGCCAGCAGTACTCGCGGGACAGGGGGTGGCGAGCAGTACTTC
CASSTRGTGGGEQYF
>TRBJ1-1|.|.|TRBV5-5
TGTGCCAGCACTCTGACGGGAATGACTGAAGCTTTCTTT
CASTLTGMTEAFF
>TRBJ2-1|.|.|TRBV7-9
.
CASSFFFGEGEYNEQFF
>TRBJ2-3|.|.|TRBV5-1
TGCGCCAGCAGCTTTGCCATCGCGGAGCGGTCCACAGATACGCAGTATTTT
CASSFAIAERSTDTQYF
>TRBJ1-5|.|.|TRBV19
TGTGCCAGTAGTATACAGGGAAGTCAGCCCCAGCATTTT
CASSIQGSQPQHF
>TRBJ2-1|once|TRBD2|TRBV5-3
TGTGCCAGAAGCCGACTAGCGCGGGCTTTGGCGAATGAGCAGTTCTTC
CARSRLARALANEQFF
>TRBJ2-1|.|TRBD2|TRBV11-2
TGTGCCAGCAGCCCCGGGACTAGCGGATTATACAATGAGCAGTTCTTC
CASSPGTSGLYNEQFF
>TRBJ2-3|.|TRBD2|TRBV7-9
TGTGCCAGCAGTCCCTTATCTAGCGGAAGCACAGATACGCAGTATTTT
CASSPLSSGSTDTQYF
>TRBJ2-2|once|TRBD2|TRBV9
TGTGCCAGCAGCCCCGTGGGGGGGAGCGATTGGACCGGGGAGCTGTTTTTT
CASSPVGGSDWTGELFF
>TRBJ2-1|.|TRBD1|TRBV6-5
TGTGCCAGCAGACAGGGGAAGGGTGAGCAGTTCTTC
CASRQGKGEQFF
>TRBJ1-1|once|.|TRBV30
TGTGCCTGGAGTCCGACAGAAGGGTTGGCTTTCTTT
CAWSPTEGLAFF
>TRBJ2-1|.|TRBD2|TRBV7-9
TGTGCCAGCAGCCCGGGACTAGCGCCCCATGAGCAGTTCTTC
CASSPGLAPHEQFF
>TRBJ2-1|.|.|TRBV5-1
TGCGCCAGCAGCTTAACAGGGGGGGATTACAATGAGCAGTTCTTC
CASSLTGGDYNEQFF
>TRBJ1-1|.|.|TRBV27
TGTGCCAGCAGTTCCTCAGTGAACACTGAAGCTTTCTTT
CASSSSVNTEAFF
>TRBJ2-1|.|TRBD2|TRBV9
TGTGCCAGCAGCGCCCCACTAGCGGGAGCCTACAATGAGCAGTTCTTC
CASSAPLAGAYNEQFF
>TRBJ1-6|.|.|TRBV5-1
TGCGCCAGCAGCTTGGCCCAGGAAAGTTCACCCCTCCACTTT
CASSLAQESSPLHF
>TRBJ1-2|.|TRBD1|TRBV7-9
TGTGCCAGCAGCCCTACCGGGACAGGGTATGGCTACACCTTC
CASSPTGTGYGYTF
>TRBJ1-2|.|.|TRBV27
TGTGCCAGCAGTCTACAAACCTCTACAGACCTGATCTCGTACACCTTC
CASSLQTSTDLISYTF
>TRBJ1-1|.|.|TRBV28
TGTGCCAGCAGACAGGGTATGGCTGAAGCTTTCTTT
CASRQGMAEAFF
>TRBJ1-6|.|.|TRBV27
TGTGCCAGCAGTTTATCACAGGGTGGCTCACCCCTCCACTTT
CASSLSQGGSPLHF